This TCR beta chain was profiled in a study of blood T cell repertoires in COVID-19. Self-reported history from a screening survey and questionnaire set each donor's cohort. There are 16 residues in the CDR3. Per the germline V gene, CDR1 is SEHNR and CDR2 is FQNEAQ (reference sequence). V dropped 5 bases and J dropped 4; count of bases not matched to a gene: 9. Method: immunoSEQ multiplex PCR; TCRdb's copy keeps in-frame clones and lacks some. Counted here are around 290,000 clones, 75% to 95% occurring once; the ten biggest clones make up 1% to 1.3%. The J gene is TRBJ1-3, the V gene TRBV7-9; TRBD1 agrees at 9 bases. This TCR was sampled from a woman aged 25 to 45 who had recovered from COVID-19. Sequenced sample: PBMCs or T cells enriched from blood (not recorded which). The CDR3, as DNA: TGTGCCAGCAGCGATAAAGGACAGGGGTACGGAAACACCATATATTTT. Translating it yields CASSDKGQGYGNTIYF.